This is a list of T cell receptor beta chains from one sample in a study of blood T cell repertoires in COVID-19. Data came from immunoSEQ multiplex PCR; TCRdb stores just in-frame clones and leaves some out. Of 200,000 to 300,000 clones in the sample, about 87% were seen once. Sequencing input: peripheral blood. These receptors were taken from a woman between 25 and 40 years old with COVID-19, enrolled during active disease. Each CDR3 is given with its conserved first and last residue. The D gene is left open where the match is weak. Some rows mark clone size as missing; the rest say once, few, many or name a class of expanded clone.

>TRBD2|TRBJ2-3|TRBV5-1|-|16
TGCGCCAGCAGCAGCGGGACTAGGGGTAGCACAGATACGCAGTATTTT
CASSSGTRGSTDTQYF
>-|TRBJ2-4|TRBV27|-|13
TGTGCCAGCAGTTTTGACTCGGGTAACATTCAGTACTTC
CASSFDSGNIQYF
>TRBD2|TRBJ2-1|TRBV4-1|-|14
TGCGCCAGCAGCCAAGAGTCTAGCGGGGGGAAGCAGTTCTTC
CASSQESSGGKQFF
>-|TRBJ1-5|TRBV28|-|15
TGTGCCAGCAGTTTACCAGGGGCCCGCGCTCAGCCCCAGCATTTT
CASSLPGARAQPQHF
>TRBD1|TRBJ1-5|TRBV28|-|18
TGTGCCAGCAGTTTATCCGGACAGGGCGTTTATAGCAATCAGCCCCAGCATTTT
CASSLSGQGVYSNQPQHF
>-|TRBJ1-2|TRBV20-1|-|12
TGCAGTGCTAGTCCTACAGAAAATGGCTACACCTTC
CSASPTENGYTF
>-|TRBJ2-1|TRBV5-5|-|13
TGTGCCAGCAGCAGTCAGGGGTACAATGAGCAGTTCTTC
CASSSQGYNEQFF
>-|TRBJ1-5|TRBV7-2|-|15
TGTGCCAGCAGCTTAGTTTCCGGGGGCAATCAGCCCCAGCATTTT
CASSLVSGGNQPQHF
>-|TRBJ2-6|TRBV19|-|16
TGTGCCAGTAGTATCCGGCGGGGACAGGGGGCCAACGTCCTGACTTTC
CASSIRRGQGANVLTF
>TRBD1|TRBJ2-1|TRBV15|-|17
TGTGCCACCTACAAGACCGGGACAGGGGGCGCGGACAATGAGCAGTTCTTC
CATYKTGTGGADNEQFF
>-|TRBJ1-3|TRBV6-5|-|15
TGTGCCAGCAGTTACTCGCCTAGCTCTGGAAACACCATATATTTT
CASSYSPSSGNTIYF
>TRBD1|TRBJ2-1|TRBV2|-|17
TGTGCCAGCAGTGCGACTTCCGGGACAGGGCCCTACAATGAGCAGTTCTTC
CASSATSGTGPYNEQFF
>-|TRBJ1-1|TRBV10-1|-|13
TGCGCCAGCAGTGAAAAAACAGAGACTGAAGCTTTCTTT
CASSEKTETEAFF
>-|TRBJ2-5|TRBV15|-|14
TGTGCCACCAGCAGGGGCTCTCGCCGGGAGACCCAGTACTTC
CATSRGSRRETQYF
>TRBD2|TRBJ2-3|TRBV7-9|-|16
TGTGCCAGCAGCCCCGGGATAGCGGGGGCTTGGGATACGCAGTATTTT
CASSPGIAGAWDTQYF
>TRBD1|TRBJ1-5|TRBV9|-|17
TGTGCCAGCAGCCCCGGCCCCGGGACAGGGGGCTTTCAGCCCCAGCATTTT
CASSPGPGTGGFQPQHF
>TRBD1|TRBJ2-5|TRBV14|-|15
TGTGCCAGCAGCCAAGATTTGAACAGGGGAGAGACCCAGTACTTC
CASSQDLNRGETQYF
>-|TRBJ2-7|TRBV5-6|-|11
TGTGCCAGCAGCCTAACCTACGAGCAGTACTTC
CASSLTYEQYF
>-|TRBJ1-4|TRBV6-4|few|15
TGTGCCAGCAGTGCCGGCGGGGGCAGTAATGAAAAACTGTTTTTT
CASSAGGGSNEKLFF
>-|TRBJ1-5|TRBV12-3/TRBV12-4|-|13
TGTGCCAGCAGTTTACCTCCCCATCAGCCCCAGCATTTT
CASSLPPHQPQHF
>-|TRBJ2-2|TRBV2|-|14
TGTGCCAGCACGTTAGCGGAAAACACCGGGGAGCTGTTTTTT
CASTLAENTGELFF
>-|TRBJ1-1|TRBV5-4|few|15
TGTGCCAGCAGCCCACTTCGGACAGAAGACACTGAAGCTTTCTTT
CASSPLRTEDTEAFF
>TRBD1|TRBJ2-2|TRBV3-1/TRBV3-2|-|16
TGTGCCAGCAGCCAACCGGGACAGGGAAACACCGGGGAGCTGTTTTTT
CASSQPGQGNTGELFF
>TRBD1|TRBJ1-4|TRBV29-1|few|12
TGCAGCGTTGGGGGACAGGGAGAAAAACTGTTTTTT
CSVGGQGEKLFF
>-|TRBJ2-7|TRBV11-2|few|16
TGTGCCAGCAGCTTCAGCCCCAATGTACAGGCGGAGGAGCAGTACTTC
CASSFSPNVQAEEQYF
>TRBD2|TRBJ2-1|TRBV6-5|-|14
TGTGCCAGTTCGGGCGGGGGGGGCCGAGATGAGCAGTTCTTC
CASSGGGGRDEQFF
>TRBD1|TRBJ1-2|TRBV6-5|-|15
TGTGCCAGCAGTTACTCCGGACAGGAGTTCGGTGGCTACACCTTC
CASSYSGQEFGGYTF
>-|TRBJ2-3|TRBV5-6|once|12
TGTGCCAGCAGCTTGGCGGACAGAGCAAAGTATTTT
CASSLADRAKYF
>-|TRBJ1-1|TRBV9|-|15
TGTGCCAGCAGCGTACAAACAGGGTTAGGCACTGAAGCTTTCTTT
CASSVQTGLGTEAFF
>TRBD2|TRBJ2-2|TRBV5-1|-|16
TGCGCCAGCAGCCTTGGACTAGCGGGAGGATCCGGGGAGCTGTTTTTT
CASSLGLAGGSGELFF
>TRBD1|TRBJ1-2|TRBV6-5|-|14
TGTGCCAGCAGTTTGGGTCCAGGGGGCTATGGCTACACCTTC
CASSLGPGGYGYTF
>-|TRBJ2-7|TRBV7-2|-|16
TGTGCCAGCAGCTTAGCGCGGGGCGGGGCGACCTACGAGCAGTACTTC
CASSLARGGATYEQYF
>TRBD2|TRBJ2-1|TRBV6-5|-|13
TGTGCCAGCAGACTCGGGGGGGGCAATGAGCAGTTCTTC
CASRLGGGNEQFF
>-|TRBJ2-1|TRBV9|-|15
TGTGCCAGCAGCGTCTGGGTAGCGGCCGACAATGAGCAGTTCTTC
CASSVWVAADNEQFF
>-|TRBJ1-2|TRBV6-1|-|13
TGTGCCAGCAGTCGGGGAGAGGGCTATGGCTACACCTTC
CASSRGEGYGYTF
>TRBD1|TRBJ2-5|TRBV29-1|-|15
TGCAGCGCAGGATCTCAGGACAGGGGGCTTGAGACCCAGTACTTC
CSAGSQDRGLETQYF
>TRBD1|TRBJ1-2|TRBV18|-|14
TGTGCCAGCTCTCGGGCCGACAGGGTGGATGGCTACACCTTC
CASSRADRVDGYTF
>TRBD1|TRBJ1-2|TRBV5-6|-|15
TGTGCCAGCAGCTTCGTTTCAGGGGGGAACTATGGCTACACCTTC
CASSFVSGGNYGYTF
>TRBD2|TRBJ2-5|TRBV7-8|-|14
TGTGCCAGCAGCATACTAGCGGGGGTTGAGACCCAGTACTTC
CASSILAGVETQYF
>-|TRBJ2-1|TRBV5-4|-|15
TGTGCCAGCAGCTTAGAGGCGAGCTCCTACAATGAGCAGTTCTTC
CASSLEASSYNEQFF
>-|TRBJ2-2|TRBV5-1|-|15
TGCGCCAGCAGCTTGTACCAGGTTTTCACCGGGGAGCTGTTTTTT
CASSLYQVFTGELFF
>-|TRBJ2-2|TRBV10-3|-|12
TGTGCCATCAAAAGCGGCACCGGGGAGCTGTTTTTT
CAIKSGTGELFF
>TRBD2|TRBJ2-2|TRBV5-1|few|17
TGCGCCAGCACCCTCGAGGGGACTAGCAGTCTTTCCGGGGAGCTGTTTTTT
CASTLEGTSSLSGELFF
>TRBD1|TRBJ2-7|TRBV19|-|15
TGTGCCAGTAGTCCCGGTGGGACAGGGCTCTTCGAGCAGTACTTC
CASSPGGTGLFEQYF
>-|TRBJ2-3|TRBV28|-|12
TGTGCCAGCAGCTCCGACAGAGATACGCAGTATTTT
CASSSDRDTQYF
>-|TRBJ2-5|TRBV12-5|-|13
TGTGCTAGTGGTTTGGTAGAGAGCGAGACCCAGTACTTC
CASGLVESETQYF
>-|TRBJ1-6|TRBV7-9|few|15
TGTGCCAGCAGCCAAGGACATTTGAGTAATTCACCCCTCCACTTT
CASSQGHLSNSPLHF